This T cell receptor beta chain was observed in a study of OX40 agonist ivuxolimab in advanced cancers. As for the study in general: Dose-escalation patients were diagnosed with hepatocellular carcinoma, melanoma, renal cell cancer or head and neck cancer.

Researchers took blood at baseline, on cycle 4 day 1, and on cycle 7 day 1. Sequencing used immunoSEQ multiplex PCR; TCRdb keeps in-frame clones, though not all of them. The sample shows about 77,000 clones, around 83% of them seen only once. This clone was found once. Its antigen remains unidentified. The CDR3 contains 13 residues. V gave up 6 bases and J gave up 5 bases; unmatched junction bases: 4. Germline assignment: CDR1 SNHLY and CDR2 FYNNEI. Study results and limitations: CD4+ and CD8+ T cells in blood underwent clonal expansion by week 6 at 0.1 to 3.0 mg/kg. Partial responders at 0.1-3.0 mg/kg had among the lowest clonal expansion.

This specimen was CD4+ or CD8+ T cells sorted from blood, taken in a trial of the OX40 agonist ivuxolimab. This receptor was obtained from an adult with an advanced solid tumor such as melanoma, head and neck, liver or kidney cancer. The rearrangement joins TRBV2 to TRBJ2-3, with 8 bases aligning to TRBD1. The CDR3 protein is CASRIQGGDTQYF. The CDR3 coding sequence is TGTGCCAGCAGAATACAGGGGGGAGATACGCAGTATTTT.